This T cell receptor (beta chain) was sequenced in a study of shared clonotypes between healthy human individuals. Study-wide findings and caveats: Shared clonotypes: about 5% naive CD4, under 4% naive CD8, roughly 2.4% memory CD4, over 0.3% memory CD8. Non-shared clonotypes showed lower generation probabilities than clonotypes common to all four donors.

Genomic DNA of every subset was divided equally among multiple immunoSEQ plates. Replicate PCRs run on sorted subsets employed roughly 190 ng DNA, approximately 30,000 T cell genomes. Libraries were prepared by immunoSEQ multiplex PCR; TCRdb keeps only in-frame clonotypes and omits some of them. Among roughly 1.4 million clones, approximately 98.5% were seen once, and the ten largest hold 0.3% to 0.45%. The length of the CDR3 is 15 residues. The germline gives CDR1 SGHRS, CDR2 YFSETQ. J lost 6 bases, V lost 0 bases, and 3 bases had no gene match. On this clone: As yet, its antigen is unknown.

Input material: naive CD4+ T cells sorted from blood. Noted subset: CD45RA+ positively selected. The chain links TRBV5-1 to TRBJ2-2, with 9 bases aligning to TRBD2. The receptor was derived from a man younger than 40 in good health. The CDR3 region is CASSLGAGGPGELFF. The CDR3 DNA reads as TGCGCCAGCAGCTTGGGAGCGGGAGGTCCCGGGGAGCTGTTTTTT.